The entry below gives a single T cell receptor (beta chain) sequence along with its context. Its antigen is unidentified. This sample was taken from a study of Ad26.COV2.S vaccination and SARS-CoV-2 variants. Study results and limitations: People given the vaccine had a wider spike-specific TCR breadth than placebo recipients did. Recipients of either vaccine or placebo displayed similar breadth of non-spike TCRs. Reported post-vaccination CD8+ and CD4+ T cell responses to spike showed substantial breadth.

Trimming cost V 6 bases and J 6 bases; bases outside gene matches: 14. CDR1 LNHDA and CDR2 SQIVND come from the germline V gene (reference sequence). The CDR3 extends over 16 amino acids. Profiled with immunoSEQ multiplex PCR; TCRdb holds only in-frame clones, not every one. This sample has roughly 380,000 clones, with roughly 94% found just once. This clonotype was sampled from a human donor who had recovered from COVID-19. This sequence joins TRBV19 and TRBJ1-5, with 7 bases that match TRBD1. The sample consisted of peripheral blood, taken after recovery from COVID-19. Here the CDR3 DNA reads TGTGCCAGTAGGGGGACGACAGGGAACGTCGGTCAGCCCCAGCATTTT. It yields the protein CASRGTTGNVGQPQHF.